This T cell receptor beta chain was recovered during a study of T cell repertoires in cytomegalovirus infection. Study information: Alongside well-studied HLA-B-restricted CMV epitopes, recently identified HLA-C-restricted CMV epitopes were also used.

TCRdb reprocessed the reads with MiXCR, giving one entry per CDR3 protein. Altogether approximately 730,000 distinct CDR3 sequences are present, about 29% being singletons, with the ten largest covering roughly 14%. Of note for this clonotype: Its antigen is unknown.

Germline CDR1 SEHNR, CDR2 FQNEAQ (reference sequence). The CDR3 runs 16 residues. The trim removed 5 bases at V and 9 bases at J, leaving 14 bases unmatched. The study's findings and limits: Summed frequency of shared TCR beta families picked out CMV carriers who also had the relevant HLA.

The chain joins TRBV7-9 to TRBJ2-1; 9 bases match TRBD1. Specimen: cultured CD8+ T cells from PBMCs, collected from culture after CMV antigen stimulation. The receptor comes from a human donor in good health (CMV status not recorded). Some clones in this sample may be carry-over from other donors' samples. The CDR3 loop reads CASSHRGGDRESEQFF. Here the CDR3 DNA reads TGTGCCAGCAGCCATAGGGGTGGGGACAGGGAAAGTGAGCAGTTCTTC.